Included here is one TCR beta chain sequence, with context. Together with a sample-barcoded 5' primer, a J-beta primer mix was included in a second PCR lasting about 7 to 11 cycles. TCRdb independently ran MiXCR on the 5' RACE reads; one entry per CDR3 protein. The top ten clones hold approximately 4% of a sample with about 800,000 distinct CDR3 sequences, 20% to 30% of them seen once. This entry is derived from a study of blood T cells in healthy people across ages. The CDR3 has 15 amino acids. The ends were cut back, 0 bases at V and 5 bases at J, with 17 bases in the middle. Germline CDR1 DFQATT, CDR2 SNEGSKA (reference sequence). These data were also reused for a study on T cells of mothers and their children.

The sequence came from a boy younger than 18 in good health. The J gene is TRBJ2-7, the V gene TRBV20-1; TRBD2 is a possible D gene (6 bases). The material sequenced was blood. CDR3 amino acids: CSARDLNGRTHEQYF. CDR3 coding DNA: TGCAGTGCTAGAGATTTGAACGGGAGAACCCACGAGCAGTACTTC.